This paragraph reports one T cell receptor beta chain. This entry is derived from a study of Ad26.COV2.S vaccination and SARS-CoV-2 variants. Study in general: Donor participated within the Ad26.COV2.S arm of the COV1001 trial.

Profiling relied on immunoSEQ multiplex PCR, and the TCRdb table lists in-frame clones only, not all of them. The table lists around 340,000 clones, about nine tenths of them singletons. V dropped 2 bases and J dropped 6 bases, with 25 bases sitting between them. Germline V gene lookup returns CDR1 GTSNPN and CDR2 SVGIG (reference sequence). The CDR3 is 18 amino acids. As to treatment: roughly 18 received Ad26.COV2.S at low or high dose, single or two shots; about 5 received placebo; per-sample allocation not given. Day 63 after the first injection of vaccine or placebo was the sampling time. Donation came from an adult in Boston who was aged 18-55 years.

The V gene is TRBV30, the J gene TRBJ2-2, with D perhaps TRBD1 (5 bases). The sample here was peripheral blood, taken in a trial of Ad26.COV2.S vaccine versus placebo. This clonotype was sampled from a person between 18 and 60 years old who received the Ad26.COV2.S COVID-19 vaccine or a placebo. The CDR3: CAWSRFMGRGRASGELFF. The DNA of the CDR3 is TGTGCCTGGAGTAGGTTCATGGGCCGAGGCAGGGCGTCCGGGGAGCTGTTTTTT.